This is a list of T cell receptor beta chains from one sample in a study of CD8 T cell repertoires and HIV-1 epitope variants. These TCRs' antigens remain unknown. The method was immunoSEQ multiplex PCR; TCRdb's version includes in-frame clones alone and lacks a portion of them. Of about 2,500 clones detected, about 70% appear once; the ten largest clones hold 40% to 55%. The source material was cultured CD8+ T cells derived from PBMCs. The receptors derive from a male donor with HIV. Each CDR3 is given with its conserved first and last residue. Each record gives: CDR3 protein, CDR3 DNA, clone size, D gene, J gene, V gene. D genes are given only for firm matches. Size tells how often a clone was seen (once, few, many) or the class of an expanded clone, and some rows leave it out.

CDR3: CASSYSTGGNAEAFF
DNA: TGTGCCAGCAGTTACTCGACAGGGGGCAACGCTGAAGCTTTCTTT
size: .
D: TRBD1
J: TRBJ1-1
V: TRBV6-5

CDR3: CASSLVGVSYNEQFF
DNA: TGTGCCAGCAGTTTAGTTGGGGTTTCCTACAATGAGCAGTTCTTC
size: .
D: .
J: TRBJ2-1
V: TRBV28

CDR3: CASSLLLGLAEETQYF
DNA: TGTGCCAGCAGCTTGCTCCTCGGACTAGCGGAAGAGACCCAGTACTTC
size: few
D: TRBD2
J: TRBJ2-5
V: TRBV5-6

CDR3: CASSTTSGSGSFPYEQYF
DNA: TGTGCCAGCAGCACGACTAGCGGGAGTGGTAGCTTCCCCTACGAGCAGTACTTC
size: .
D: TRBD2
J: TRBJ2-7
V: TRBV13

CDR3: CASSLVAETQYF
DNA: TGTGCCAGCAGCTTGGTTGCGGAGACCCAGTACTTC
size: .
D: .
J: TRBJ2-5
V: TRBV5-8

CDR3: CASSTARDMSYEQYF
DNA: TGTGCCAGCAGTACGGCCCGGGACATGAGCTACGAGCAGTACTTC
size: .
D: .
J: TRBJ2-7
V: TRBV6-6

CDR3: CASSLDPQETQYF
DNA: TGTGCCAGCAGCCTGGACCCTCAAGAGACCCAGTACTTC
size: .
D: .
J: TRBJ2-5
V: TRBV7-6

CDR3: CASSPISTSGSSYEQYF
DNA: TGTGCCAGCAGCCCCATCTCTACTAGCGGGAGCTCCTACGAGCAGTACTTC
size: few
D: TRBD2
J: TRBJ2-7
V: TRBV27

CDR3: CASREGATGGKREQYF
DNA: TGTGCCAGCCGGGAGGGCGCAACAGGGGGGAAAAGGGAGCAGTACTTC
size: .
D: .
J: TRBJ2-7
V: TRBV28

CDR3: CASSLRETGWENEKLFF
DNA: TGTGCCAGCAGTTTAAGGGAGACAGGGTGGGAGAATGAAAAACTGTTTTTT
size: .
D: TRBD1
J: TRBJ1-4
V: TRBV28

CDR3: CASSPMRGSSYEQYF
DNA: TGTGCCAGCAGCCCCATGCGAGGTTCCTCCTACGAGCAGTACTTC
size: .
D: .
J: TRBJ2-7
V: TRBV16

CDR3: CASSLEGRNQPQHF
DNA: TGTGCCAGCAGCTTGGAGGGCCGCAATCAGCCCCAGCATTTT
size: .
D: .
J: TRBJ1-5
V: TRBV5-6

CDR3: CASSQVPFRGGAGELFF
DNA: TGCGCCAGCAGCCAAGTCCCCTTCCGAGGGGGAGCCGGGGAGCTGTTTTTT
size: few
D: .
J: TRBJ2-2
V: TRBV4-3

CDR3: CASSLHGPGAGDTEAFF
DNA: TGTGCCAGCAGCTTACACGGTCCGGGGGCGGGTGACACTGAAGCTTTCTTT
size: .
D: .
J: TRBJ1-1
V: TRBV7-2

CDR3: CASSDRNTGELFF
DNA: TGTGCCAGCAGTGACAGGAACACCGGGGAGCTGTTTTTT
size: .
D: .
J: TRBJ2-2
V: TRBV6-4

CDR3: CASSFDVGAQETQYF
DNA: TGTGCCAGCAGCTTTGATGTGGGGGCACAAGAGACCCAGTACTTC
size: .
D: .
J: TRBJ2-5
V: TRBV7-7

CDR3: CASSQGTGAQETQYF
DNA: TGTGCCAGCAGCCAGGGGACAGGGGCCCAAGAGACCCAGTACTTC
size: .
D: TRBD1
J: TRBJ2-5
V: TRBV11-2

CDR3: CASSGQGKRSGELFF
DNA: TGTGCCAGTAGTGGGCAGGGGAAACGGTCCGGGGAGCTGTTTTTT
size: .
D: .
J: TRBJ2-2
V: TRBV19

CDR3: CASSLSPAGGENEQFF
DNA: TGTGCCAGCAGCCTATCTCCAGCGGGAGGGGAGAATGAGCAGTTCTTC
size: .
D: TRBD2
J: TRBJ2-1
V: TRBV13

CDR3: CASSQAGDIQYF
DNA: TGTGCCAGCAGCCAGGCGGGGGACATTCAGTACTTC
size: .
D: TRBD2
J: TRBJ2-4
V: TRBV28

CDR3: CATSRDLADYGYTF
DNA: TGTGCCACCAGCAGAGATTTGGCAGACTATGGCTACACCTTC
size: once
D: .
J: TRBJ1-2
V: TRBV15

CDR3: CASSSDMRGGLYF
DNA: TGTGCCAGCAGCTCAGACATGCGGGGGGGCTTGTACTTC
size: once
D: TRBD2
J: TRBJ2-5
V: TRBV7-2

CDR3: CASSLRETGGTAIAGYTF
DNA: TGTGCCAGCAGTTTAAGGGAGACAGGGGGGACCGCAATAGCAGGCTACACCTTC
size: .
D: TRBD1
J: TRBJ1-2
V: TRBV28

CDR3: CASSVAGLNSPQETQYF
DNA: TGTGCCAGCAGCGTAGCTGGGTTAAATAGCCCACAAGAGACCCAGTACTTC
size: .
D: .
J: TRBJ2-5
V: TRBV9

CDR3: CASSSSAGTNSPLHF
DNA: TGTGCCAGCAGCTCCTCCGCAGGGACTAATTCACCCCTCCACTTT
size: .
D: .
J: TRBJ1-6
V: TRBV9

CDR3: CASSGGFGASSGNTIYF
DNA: TGTGCCAGCAGCGGTGGATTTGGGGCTAGCTCTGGAAACACCATATATTTT
size: few
D: .
J: TRBJ1-3
V: TRBV13

CDR3: CASSDPDSAWGTQYF
DNA: TGTGCCAGCAGTGATCCGGACAGCGCTTGGGGGACCCAGTACTTC
size: .
D: .
J: TRBJ2-5
V: TRBV2

CDR3: CASSLASVGDTQYF
DNA: TGTGCCAGCAGCTTAGCGAGCGTTGGAGATACGCAGTATTTT
size: .
D: .
J: TRBJ2-3
V: TRBV7-8

CDR3: CASSEEDRLQETQYF
DNA: TGTGCCAGCAGTGAAGAAGACAGGCTTCAAGAGACCCAGTACTTC
size: .
D: .
J: TRBJ2-5
V: TRBV6-1

CDR3: CASSLLGRTSGRASANEQFF
DNA: TGTGCCAGCAGCTTATTAGGCCGGACTAGCGGGAGGGCCTCCGCAAATGAGCAGTTCTTC
size: .
D: TRBD2
J: TRBJ2-1
V: TRBV13

CDR3: CATRDWDSNQPQHF
DNA: TGTGCCACCAGAGATTGGGACAGCAATCAGCCCCAGCATTTT
size: once
D: .
J: TRBJ1-5
V: TRBV15

CDR3: CASSKRGVTEAFF
DNA: TGTGCCAGTAGTAAGAGGGGCGTCACTGAAGCTTTCTTT
size: few
D: .
J: TRBJ1-1
V: TRBV19

CDR3: CASSSWTRENTGELFF
DNA: TGTGCCAGCAGCTCCTGGACCAGAGAGAACACCGGGGAGCTGTTTTTT
size: .
D: .
J: TRBJ2-2
V: TRBV5-6